This TCR beta chain is from a study of T cells after yellow fever vaccination. Whole-study findings and limits: Re-detected after boosting: most primary clones, 96% of CD4 and about 85% of CD8.

Regarding this clonotype: As yet, its antigen is unknown.

MiXCR, applied by TCRdb to the 5' RACE reads, yields one record per CDR3 protein. This repertoire shows nearly 350,000 distinct CDR3 sequences, approximately 8% found once; its top ten account for under 20%. After removal of 0 bases from V and 3 bases from J, the junction contained 3 bases not matched to a gene. The CDR3 sequence is 15 residues long. In germline, CDR1 is LGHNA, CDR2 YNFKEQ. This rearrangement joins TRBV4-2 to TRBJ1-2, with 8 bases identical to TRBD1. This TCR came from a man between 18 and 35 years old who received the YFV17D yellow fever vaccine. This material consisted of PBMCs, taken roughly 47 days after the first yellow fever vaccination. The CDR3 region has the DNA TGTGCCAGCAGCCAAGATGCGGACAGGGACTATGGCTACACCTTC. Translation: CASSQDADRDYGYTF.